This entry concerns a single T cell receptor (beta chain). As yet, its antigen is unknown. This entry is derived from a study of shared clonotypes between healthy human individuals. Background on the study: The study used three CD4 naive, three CD4 memory, two CD8 naive and one CD8 memory plate per donor. Study-wide results and caveats: Naive CD4 clonotypes were shared across a few donors at roughly 5.5%.

The assay was carried out at the deep level. Assay: immunoSEQ multiplex PCR; the TCRdb copy retains only in-frame clones and omits some. This sample has about 1.5 million clones; roughly 97% occur once, and the top ten carry more than 0.9%. Trimming stripped 0 bases from V and 2 bases from J, with 11 bases between. Germline CDR1 LNHNV, CDR2 YYDKDF (reference sequence). This CDR3 contains 15 residues. Those who donated, Caucasian adults without exception, all lived in Nashville, Tennessee. The sample was naive CD4+ T cells sorted from blood. Subset reported: CD45RA+ positively selected. This TCR derives from a young man in good health. The chain has TRBV15 and TRBJ2-7; D is uncertain. The chain's CDR3 is CATSRDNTLPYEQYF. CDR3 DNA: TGTGCCACCAGCAGAGATAACACACTTCCCTACGAGCAGTACTTC.